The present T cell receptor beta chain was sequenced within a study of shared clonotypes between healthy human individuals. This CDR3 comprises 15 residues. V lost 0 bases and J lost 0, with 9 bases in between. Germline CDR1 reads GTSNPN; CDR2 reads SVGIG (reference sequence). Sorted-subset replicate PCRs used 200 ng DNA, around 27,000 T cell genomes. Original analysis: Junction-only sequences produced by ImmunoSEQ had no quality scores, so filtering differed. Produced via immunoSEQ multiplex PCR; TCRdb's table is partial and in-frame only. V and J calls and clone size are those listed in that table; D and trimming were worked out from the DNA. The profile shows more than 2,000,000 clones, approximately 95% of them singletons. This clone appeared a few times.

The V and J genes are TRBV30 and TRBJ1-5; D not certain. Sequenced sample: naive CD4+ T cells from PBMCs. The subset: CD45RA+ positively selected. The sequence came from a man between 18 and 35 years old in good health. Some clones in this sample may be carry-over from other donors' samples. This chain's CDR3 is CAWSVPSSSNQPQHF. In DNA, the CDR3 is TGTGCCTGGAGTGTACCCAGTTCTAGCAATCAGCCCCAGCATTTT.